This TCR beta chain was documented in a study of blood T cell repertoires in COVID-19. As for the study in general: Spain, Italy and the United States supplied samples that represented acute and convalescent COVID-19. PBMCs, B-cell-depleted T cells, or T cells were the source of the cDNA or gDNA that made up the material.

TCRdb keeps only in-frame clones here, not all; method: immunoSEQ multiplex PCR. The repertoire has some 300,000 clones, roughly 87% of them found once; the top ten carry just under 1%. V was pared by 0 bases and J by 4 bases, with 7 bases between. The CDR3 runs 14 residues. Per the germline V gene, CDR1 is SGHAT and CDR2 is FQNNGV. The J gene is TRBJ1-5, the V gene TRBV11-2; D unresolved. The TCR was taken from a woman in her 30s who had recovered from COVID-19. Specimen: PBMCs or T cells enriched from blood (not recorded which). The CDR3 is CASSLEDGNQPQHF. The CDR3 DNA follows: TGTGCCAGCAGCTTAGAAGACGGGAATCAGCCCCAGCATTTT.